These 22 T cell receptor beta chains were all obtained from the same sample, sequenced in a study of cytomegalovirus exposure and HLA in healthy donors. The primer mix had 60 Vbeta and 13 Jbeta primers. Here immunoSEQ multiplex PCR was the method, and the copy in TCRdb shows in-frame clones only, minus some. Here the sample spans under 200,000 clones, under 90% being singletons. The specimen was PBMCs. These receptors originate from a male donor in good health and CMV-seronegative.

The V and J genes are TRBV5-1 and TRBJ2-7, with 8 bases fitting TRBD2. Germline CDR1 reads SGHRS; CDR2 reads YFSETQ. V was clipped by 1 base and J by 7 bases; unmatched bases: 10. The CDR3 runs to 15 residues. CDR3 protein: CASSLSGGRQEEQYF. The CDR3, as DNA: TGCGCCAGCAGCTTGTCTGGCGGGAGGCAGGAGGAGCAGTACTTC. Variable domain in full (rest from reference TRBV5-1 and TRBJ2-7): KAGVTQTPRYLIKTRGQQVTLSCSPISGHRSVSWYQQTPGQGLQFLFEYFSETQRNKGNFPGRFSGRQFSNSRSEMNVSTLELGDSALYLCASSLSGGRQEEQYFGPGTRLTVT.

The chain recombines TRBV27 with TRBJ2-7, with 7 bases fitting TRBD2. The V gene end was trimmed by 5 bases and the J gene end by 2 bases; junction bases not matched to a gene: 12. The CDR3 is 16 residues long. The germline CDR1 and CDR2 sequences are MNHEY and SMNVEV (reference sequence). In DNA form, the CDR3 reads TGTGCCAGCAGTCCTGGGAGGGTAGGGGTCACCTACGAGCAGTACTTC. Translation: CASSPGRVGVTYEQYF.

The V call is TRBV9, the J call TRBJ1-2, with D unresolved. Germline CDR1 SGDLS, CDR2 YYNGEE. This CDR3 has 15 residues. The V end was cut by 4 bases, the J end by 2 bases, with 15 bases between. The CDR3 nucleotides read TGTGCCAGCAGCTTCCATCCGGGAGAAAACTATGGCTACACCTTC. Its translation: CASSFHPGENYGYTF.

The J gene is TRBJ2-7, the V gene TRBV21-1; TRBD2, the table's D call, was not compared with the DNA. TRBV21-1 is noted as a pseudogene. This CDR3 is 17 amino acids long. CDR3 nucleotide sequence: TGTGCCAGCAGCAAATTGCGACTAGCGGGGGGATCCTACGAGCAGTACTTC. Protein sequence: CASSKLRLAGGSYEQYF.

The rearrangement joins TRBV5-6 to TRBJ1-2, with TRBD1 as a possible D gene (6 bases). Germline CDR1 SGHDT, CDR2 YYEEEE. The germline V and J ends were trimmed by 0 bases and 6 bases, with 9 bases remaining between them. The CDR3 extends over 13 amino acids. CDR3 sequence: CASSLVPGDGYTF. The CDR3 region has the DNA TGTGCCAGCAGCTTGGTGCCAGGGGATGGCTACACCTTC.

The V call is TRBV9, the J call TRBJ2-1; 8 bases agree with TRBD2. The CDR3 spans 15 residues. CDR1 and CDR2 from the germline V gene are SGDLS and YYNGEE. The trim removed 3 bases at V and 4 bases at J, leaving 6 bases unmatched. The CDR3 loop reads CASSASGTRYNEQFF. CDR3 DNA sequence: TGTGCCAGCAGCGCCTCCGGGACTAGATACAATGAGCAGTTCTTC.

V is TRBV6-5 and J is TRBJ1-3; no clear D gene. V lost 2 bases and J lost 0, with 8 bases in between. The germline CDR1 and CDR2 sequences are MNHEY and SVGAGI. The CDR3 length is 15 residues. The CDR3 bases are TGTGCCAGCAGTTACGAGGCTAGCTCTGGAAACACCATATATTTT. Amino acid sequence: CASSYEASSGNTIYF.

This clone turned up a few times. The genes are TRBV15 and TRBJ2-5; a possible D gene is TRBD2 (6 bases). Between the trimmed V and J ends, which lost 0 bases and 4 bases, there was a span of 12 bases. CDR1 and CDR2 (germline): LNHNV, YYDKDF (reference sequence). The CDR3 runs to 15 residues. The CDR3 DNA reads TGTGCCACCAGCAGAGATTTTAGGGGAGGAGAGACCCAGTACTTC. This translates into CATSRDFRGGETQYF.

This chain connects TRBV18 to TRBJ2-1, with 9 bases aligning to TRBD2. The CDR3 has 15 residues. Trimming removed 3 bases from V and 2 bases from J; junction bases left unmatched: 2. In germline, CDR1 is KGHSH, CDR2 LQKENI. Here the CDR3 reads CASSPAGGTYNEQFF. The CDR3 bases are TGTGCCAGCTCACCCGCGGGAGGGACCTACAATGAGCAGTTCTTC.

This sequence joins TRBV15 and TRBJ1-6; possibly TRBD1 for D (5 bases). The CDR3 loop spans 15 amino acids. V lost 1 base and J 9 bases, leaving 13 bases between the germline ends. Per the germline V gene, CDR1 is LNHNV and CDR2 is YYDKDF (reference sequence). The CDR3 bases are TGTGCCACCAGCAGAGTGTCGGGGGGGACTTCACCCCTCCACTTT. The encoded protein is CATSRVSGGTSPLHF. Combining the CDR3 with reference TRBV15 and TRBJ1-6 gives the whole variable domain DAMVIQNPRYQVTQFGKPVTLSCSQTLNHNVMYWYQQKSSQAPKLLFHYYDKDFNNEADTPDNFQSRRPNTSFCFLDIRSPGLGDTAMYLCATSRVSGGTSPLHFGNGTRLTVT.

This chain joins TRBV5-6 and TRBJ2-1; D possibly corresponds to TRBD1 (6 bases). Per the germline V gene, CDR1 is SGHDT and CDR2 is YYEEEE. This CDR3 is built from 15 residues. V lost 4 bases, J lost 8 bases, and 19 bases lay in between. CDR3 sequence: CASSRRTVRVDEQFF. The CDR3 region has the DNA TGTGCCAGCAGCCGGAGGACAGTTCGAGTTGATGAGCAGTTCTTC.

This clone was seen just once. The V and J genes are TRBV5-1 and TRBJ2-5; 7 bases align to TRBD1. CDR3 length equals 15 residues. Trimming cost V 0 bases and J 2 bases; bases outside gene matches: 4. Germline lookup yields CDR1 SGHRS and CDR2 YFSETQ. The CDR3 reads CASSLAGTEQETQYF. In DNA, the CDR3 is TGCGCCAGCAGCTTGGCGGGGACAGAGCAAGAGACCCAGTACTTC.

CDR3 nucleotides: TGTGCCAGCAGCCCGGAGCTAACCGGGGAGCTGTTTTTT. Amino acid sequence: CASSPELTGELFF. The chain uses TRBV7-9 and TRBJ2-2; D remains ambiguous. CDR1 and CDR2 (germline): SEHNR, FQNEAQ (reference sequence). The CDR3 extends over 13 amino acids. Trimming stripped 5 bases from V and 5 bases from J, with 9 bases between.

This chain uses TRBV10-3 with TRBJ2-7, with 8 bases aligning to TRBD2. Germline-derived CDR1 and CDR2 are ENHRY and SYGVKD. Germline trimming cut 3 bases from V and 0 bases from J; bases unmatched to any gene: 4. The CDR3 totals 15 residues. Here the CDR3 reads CAISDLSGASYEQYF. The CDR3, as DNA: TGTGCCATCAGTGACCTTAGCGGGGCCTCCTACGAGCAGTACTTC.

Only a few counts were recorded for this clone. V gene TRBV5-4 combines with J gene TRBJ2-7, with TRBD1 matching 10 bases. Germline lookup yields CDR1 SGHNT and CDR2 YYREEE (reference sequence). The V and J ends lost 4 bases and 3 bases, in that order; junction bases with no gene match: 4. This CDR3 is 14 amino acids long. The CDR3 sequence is CASSQGQGFYEQYF. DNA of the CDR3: TGTGCCAGCAGCCAGGGACAGGGGTTCTACGAGCAGTACTTC.

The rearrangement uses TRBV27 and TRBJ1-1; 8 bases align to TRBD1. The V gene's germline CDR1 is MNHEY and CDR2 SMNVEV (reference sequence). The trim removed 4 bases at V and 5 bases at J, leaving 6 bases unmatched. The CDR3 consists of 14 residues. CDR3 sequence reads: CASSYTGGKTEAFF. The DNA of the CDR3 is TGTGCCAGCAGTTATACAGGGGGGAAGACTGAAGCTTTCTTT.

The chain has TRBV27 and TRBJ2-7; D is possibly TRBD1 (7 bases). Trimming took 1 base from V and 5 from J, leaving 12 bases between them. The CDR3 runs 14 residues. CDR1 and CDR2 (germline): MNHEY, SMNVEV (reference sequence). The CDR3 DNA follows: TGTGCCAGCAGTTTATTATCAGGGGGGAACGAGCAGTACTTC. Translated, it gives CASSLLSGGNEQYF.

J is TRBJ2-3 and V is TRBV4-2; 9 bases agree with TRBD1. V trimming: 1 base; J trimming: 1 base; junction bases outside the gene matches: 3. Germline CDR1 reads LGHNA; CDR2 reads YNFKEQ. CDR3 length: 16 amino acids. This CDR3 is CASSQAGTGRTDTQYF. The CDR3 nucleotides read TGTGCCAGCAGCCAAGCCGGGACAGGGCGCACAGATACGCAGTATTTT.

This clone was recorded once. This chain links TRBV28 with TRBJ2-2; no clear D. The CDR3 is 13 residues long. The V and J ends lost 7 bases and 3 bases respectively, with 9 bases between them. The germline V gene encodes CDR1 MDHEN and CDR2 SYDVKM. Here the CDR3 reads CASNQEDTGELFF. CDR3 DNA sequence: TGTGCCAGCAATCAAGAGGACACCGGGGAGCTGTTTTTT.

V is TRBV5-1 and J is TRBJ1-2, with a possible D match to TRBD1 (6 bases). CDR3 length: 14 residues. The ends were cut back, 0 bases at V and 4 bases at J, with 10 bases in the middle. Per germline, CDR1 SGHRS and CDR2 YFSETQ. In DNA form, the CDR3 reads TGCGCCAGCAGCTTGGATACAGGGAGCTATGGCTACACCTTC. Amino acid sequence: CASSLDTGSYGYTF.

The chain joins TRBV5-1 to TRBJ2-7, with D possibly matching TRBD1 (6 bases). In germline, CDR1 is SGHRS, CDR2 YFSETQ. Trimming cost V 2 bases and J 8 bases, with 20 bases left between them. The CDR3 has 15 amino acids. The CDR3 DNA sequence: TGCGCCAGCAGCTTAGGGGGATCAGGGGAAAGGAAGCAGTACTTC. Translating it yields CASSLGGSGERKQYF.

In DNA, the CDR3 is TGTGCCAGCAGCCCCCGGGTGGGGAGCTACAATGAGCAGTTCTTC. Translated, it gives CASSPRVGSYNEQFF. The chain couples TRBV6-4 to TRBJ2-1, with D possibly being TRBD2 (5 bases). CDR3 length equals 15 residues. Germline-derived CDR1 and CDR2 are MRHNA and SNTAGT. V shed 6 bases and J shed 3 bases, with 15 bases lying between them.